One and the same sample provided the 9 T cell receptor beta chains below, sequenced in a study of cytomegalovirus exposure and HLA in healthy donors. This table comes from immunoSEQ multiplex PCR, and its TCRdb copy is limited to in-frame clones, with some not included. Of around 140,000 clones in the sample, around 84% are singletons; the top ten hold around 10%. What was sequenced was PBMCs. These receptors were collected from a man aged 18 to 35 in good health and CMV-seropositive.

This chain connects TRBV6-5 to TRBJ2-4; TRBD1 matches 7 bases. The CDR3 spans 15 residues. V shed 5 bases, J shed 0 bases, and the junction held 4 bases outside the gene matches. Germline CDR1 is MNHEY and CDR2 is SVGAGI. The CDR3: CASSLGQLAKNIQYF. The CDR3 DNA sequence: TGTGCCAGCAGTCTGGGACAGTTAGCCAAAAACATTCAGTACTTC.

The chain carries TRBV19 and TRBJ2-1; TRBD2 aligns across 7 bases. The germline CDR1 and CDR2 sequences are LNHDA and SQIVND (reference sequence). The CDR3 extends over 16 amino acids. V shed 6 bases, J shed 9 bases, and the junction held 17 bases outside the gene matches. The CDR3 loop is CASRKTAGTGNSEQFF. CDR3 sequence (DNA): TGTGCCAGTAGAAAAACAGCGGGGACGGGTAATAGTGAGCAGTTCTTC.

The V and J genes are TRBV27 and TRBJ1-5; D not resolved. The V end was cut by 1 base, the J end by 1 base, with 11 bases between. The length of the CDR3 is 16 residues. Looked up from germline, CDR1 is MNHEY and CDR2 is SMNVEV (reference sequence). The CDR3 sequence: CASSLFSDRSNQPQHF. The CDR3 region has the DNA TGTGCCAGCAGTTTATTTAGCGACCGGAGCAATCAGCCCCAGCATTTT.

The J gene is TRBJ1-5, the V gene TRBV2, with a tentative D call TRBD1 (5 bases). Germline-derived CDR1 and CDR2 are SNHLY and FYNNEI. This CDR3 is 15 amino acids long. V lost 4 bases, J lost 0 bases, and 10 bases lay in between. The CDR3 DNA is TGTGCCAGCAGTGGGCCGGGGGGTAGCAATCAGCCCCAGCATTTT. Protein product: CASSGPGGSNQPQHF. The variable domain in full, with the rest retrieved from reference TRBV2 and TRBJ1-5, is EPEVTQTPSHQVTQMGQEVILRCVPISNHLYFYWYRQILGQKVEFLVSFYNNEISEKSEIFDDQFSVERPDGSNFTLKIRSTKLEDSAMYFCASSGPGGSNQPQHFGDGTRLSIL.

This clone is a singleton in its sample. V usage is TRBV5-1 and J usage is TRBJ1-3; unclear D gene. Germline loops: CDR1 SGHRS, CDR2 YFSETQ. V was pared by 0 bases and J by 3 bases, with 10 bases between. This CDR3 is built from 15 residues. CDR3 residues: CASSLAFTNGNTIYF. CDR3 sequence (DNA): TGCGCCAGCAGCTTGGCCTTCACAAATGGAAACACCATATATTTT.

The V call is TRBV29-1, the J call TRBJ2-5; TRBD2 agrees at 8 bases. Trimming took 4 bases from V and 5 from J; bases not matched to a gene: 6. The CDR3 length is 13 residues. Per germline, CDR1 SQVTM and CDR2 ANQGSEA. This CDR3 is CSVAAGAGETQYF. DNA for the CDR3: TGCAGCGTTGCAGCGGGGGCGGGGGAGACCCAGTACTTC.

CDR3 DNA sequence: TGTGCCAGTACAACCGGGACTAGCTCATCTCACGAGCAGTACTTC. Encoded protein: CASTTGTSSSHEQYF. This sequence joins TRBV19 and TRBJ2-7, with 9 bases aligning to TRBD2. The CDR3 runs 15 residues. V gave up 7 bases and J gave up 5 bases; unmatched junction bases: 12. From germline, CDR1 is LNHDA and CDR2 SQIVND (reference sequence).

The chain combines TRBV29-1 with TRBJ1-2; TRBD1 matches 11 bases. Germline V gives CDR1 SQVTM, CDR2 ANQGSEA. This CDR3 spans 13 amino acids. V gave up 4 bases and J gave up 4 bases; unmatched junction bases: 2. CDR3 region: CSVGGTGGYGYTF. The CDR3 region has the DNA TGCAGCGTTGGTGGGACAGGGGGCTATGGCTACACCTTC.

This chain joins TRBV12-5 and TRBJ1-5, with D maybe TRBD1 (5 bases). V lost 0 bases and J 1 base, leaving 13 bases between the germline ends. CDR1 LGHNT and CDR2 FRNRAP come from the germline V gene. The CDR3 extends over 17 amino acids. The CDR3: CASGLVLGADSNQPQHF. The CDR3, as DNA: TGTGCTAGTGGTTTGGTTTTAGGGGCCGACAGCAATCAGCCCCAGCATTTT.